This TCR beta chain was recovered during a study of blood T cell repertoires in COVID-19. At the level of the study: There were acute and convalescent COVID-19 samples, and they came from the United States, Italy and Spain. PBMCs, B-cell-depleted T cells, or T cells were the source of the cDNA or gDNA that made up the material.

Study processing details: From reference gene primer amplification, estimates of nucleated cell counts were derived. Method: immunoSEQ multiplex PCR; TCRdb's copy keeps in-frame clones and lacks some. V, J and clone size are those of that table, while D and trimming were read from the DNA. The profile shows roughly 220,000 clones, roughly 80% of them singletons. Germline trimming cut 0 bases from V and 2 bases from J; bases unmatched to any gene: 2. The CDR3 is 15 amino acids. The germline V gene encodes CDR1 MNHNY and CDR2 SVGAGI (reference sequence). The source of this sequence is a man aged 25-40 years with active or convalescent COVID-19. This chain joins TRBV6-6 and TRBJ1-2; 8 bases are shared with TRBD1. Sequencing was carried out using peripheral blood. The CDR3 coding sequence is TGTGCCAGCAGTTACTCGGCAGGGGGCAACTATGGCTACACCTTC. This encodes CASSYSAGGNYGYTF.